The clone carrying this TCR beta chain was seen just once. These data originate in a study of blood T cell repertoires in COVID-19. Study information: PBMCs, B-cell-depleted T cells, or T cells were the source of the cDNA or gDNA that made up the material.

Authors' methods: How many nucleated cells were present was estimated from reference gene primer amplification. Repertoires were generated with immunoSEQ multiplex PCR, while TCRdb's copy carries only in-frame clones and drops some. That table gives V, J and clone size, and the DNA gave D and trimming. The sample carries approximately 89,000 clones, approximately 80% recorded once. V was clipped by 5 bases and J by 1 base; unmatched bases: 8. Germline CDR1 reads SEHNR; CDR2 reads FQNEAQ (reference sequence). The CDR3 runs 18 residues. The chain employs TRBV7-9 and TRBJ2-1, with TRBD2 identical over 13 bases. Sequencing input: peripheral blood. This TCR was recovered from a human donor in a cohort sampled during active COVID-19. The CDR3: CASSQGLAGVFSYNEQFF. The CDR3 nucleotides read TGTGCCAGCAGCCAAGGACTAGCGGGAGTTTTTTCCTACAATGAGCAGTTCTTC.